This T cell receptor beta chain was identified during a study of blood T cell repertoires in COVID-19. In the study overall: Specimens from acute and convalescent COVID-19 originated in the United States, Italy and Spain. Sample material is recorded as cDNA or gDNA derived from T cells, B-cell-depleted T cells, or PBMCs.

Authors' analysis steps: Estimated nucleated cell counts came from reference gene primer amplification. The protocol was immunoSEQ multiplex PCR, while the TCRdb copy is restricted to in-frame clones and leaves out a portion. V, J and clone size were drawn from that table, and D and trimming were deduced from the DNA. The data show about 93,000 clones, with under 90% seen just once and approximately 1.5% held by the top ten. The V and J ends lost 4 bases and 0 bases, in that order; junction bases with no gene match: 7. The CDR3 spans 18 residues. The V gene's germline CDR1 is SGDLS and CDR2 YYNGEE. This receptor was obtained from a human donor with active COVID-19. The donor label of this sample is uncertain. The sequenced sample was peripheral blood. The V gene is TRBV9, the J gene TRBJ2-1, with 13 bases that match TRBD2. CDR3 sequence reads: CASSTGLAGADSYNEQFF. The DNA of the CDR3 is TGTGCCAGCAGCACAGGACTAGCGGGGGCTGACTCCTACAATGAGCAGTTCTTC.